The clone carrying this TCR beta chain is medium-sized. Its target is unknown. In germline, CDR1 is LNHNV, CDR2 YYDKDF (reference sequence). V gave up 0 bases and J gave up 1 base; unmatched junction bases: 3. The CDR3 extends over 16 amino acids. TCRdb used MiXCR to reprocess the reads, holding one entry per CDR3 protein. Found here are 13,000 or so distinct CDR3 sequences, approximately 17% of them singletons; the top ten hold about 13%. The source of the sample is a study of liver allograft versus peripheral blood T cells. Study-wide background: Repertoires from peripheral blood of liver transplant recipients were compared with those inside their transplanted livers. Findings and limits, study-wide: Peripheral blood repertoires reportedly differed from the T cell receptor repertoires found inside liver allografts.

This chain links TRBV15 with TRBJ2-4; 7 bases align to TRBD2. The source is a human patient who had a liver transplant. Some T cells may be the graft donor's. CDR3 sequence reads: CATSRDNGRAKNIQYF. Written as DNA, the CDR3 is TGTGCCACCAGCAGAGATAACGGGAGGGCCAAAAACATTCAGTACTTC.